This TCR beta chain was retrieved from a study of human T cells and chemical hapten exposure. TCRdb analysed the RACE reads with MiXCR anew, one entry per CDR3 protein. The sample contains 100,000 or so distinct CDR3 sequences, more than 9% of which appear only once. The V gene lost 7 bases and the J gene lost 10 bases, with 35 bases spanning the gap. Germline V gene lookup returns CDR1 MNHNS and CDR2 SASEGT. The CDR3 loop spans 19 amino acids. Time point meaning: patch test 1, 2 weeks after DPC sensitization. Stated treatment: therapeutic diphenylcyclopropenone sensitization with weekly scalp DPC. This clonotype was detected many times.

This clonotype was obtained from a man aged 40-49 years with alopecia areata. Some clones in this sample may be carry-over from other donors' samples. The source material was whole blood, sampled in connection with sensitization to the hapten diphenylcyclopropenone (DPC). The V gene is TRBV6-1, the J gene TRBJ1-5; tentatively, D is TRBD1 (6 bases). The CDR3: CASNGLMLVDSLSLEPQHF. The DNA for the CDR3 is TGTGCCAGCAATGGACTCATGCTGGTGGACAGCCTCTCGTTGGAACCCCAGCATTTT.